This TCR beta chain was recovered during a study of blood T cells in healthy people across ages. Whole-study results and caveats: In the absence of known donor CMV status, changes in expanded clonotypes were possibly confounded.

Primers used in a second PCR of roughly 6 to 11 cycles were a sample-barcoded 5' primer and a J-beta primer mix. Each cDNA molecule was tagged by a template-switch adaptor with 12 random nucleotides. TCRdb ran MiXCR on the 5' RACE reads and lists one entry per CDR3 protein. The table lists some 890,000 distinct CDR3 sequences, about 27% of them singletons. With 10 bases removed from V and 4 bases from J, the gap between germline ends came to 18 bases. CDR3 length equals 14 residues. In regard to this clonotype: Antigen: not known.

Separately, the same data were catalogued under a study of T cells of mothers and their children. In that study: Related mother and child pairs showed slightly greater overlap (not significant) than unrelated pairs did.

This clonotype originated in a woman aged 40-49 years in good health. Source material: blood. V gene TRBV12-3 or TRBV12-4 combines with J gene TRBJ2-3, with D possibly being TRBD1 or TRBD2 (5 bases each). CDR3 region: CATSSRGAADTQYF. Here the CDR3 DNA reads TGTGCCACGTCTAGCAGAGGGGCGGCAGATACGCAGTATTTT.